This passage covers 5 T cell receptor beta chains from one sample sequenced in a study of blood T cell repertoires in COVID-19. Generated by immunoSEQ multiplex PCR, the TCRdb table keeps only in-frame clones and is missing some. This sample has roughly 200,000 clones, with roughly 84% found just once. Input material: peripheral blood. All receptors come from a man aged 45-65 years with active or convalescent COVID-19.

The genes are TRBV11-2 and TRBJ2-1; 10 bases line up with TRBD1. CDR1 and CDR2 from the germline V gene are SGHAT and FQNNGV. V lost 4 bases, J lost 6 bases, and 12 bases stayed unmatched. There are 17 residues in the CDR3. The CDR3 DNA is TGTGCCAGCAGCTCTCGTTTACCGGGACAGGGGTCCAATGAGCAGTTCTTC. Translated, it gives CASSSRLPGQGSNEQFF.

V usage is TRBV4-3 and J usage is TRBJ1-2; perhaps TRBD1 as D (6 bases). Looked up from germline, CDR1 is LGHNA and CDR2 is YSLEER. Trimming cost V 3 bases and J 8 bases, with 13 bases left between them. The CDR3 runs 13 residues. The CDR3 reads CASSHPTGRGYTF. Written as DNA, the CDR3 is TGCGCCAGCAGCCACCCCACAGGGAGAGGCTACACCTTC.

The chain couples TRBV6-5 to TRBJ1-1; no clear D gene. Between the trimmed V and J ends, which lost 8 bases and 1 base, there was a span of 14 bases. Germline CDR1 is MNHEY and CDR2 is SVGAGI. The CDR3 extends over 14 amino acids. The CDR3 coding sequence is TGTGCCAGCTTAAAGTTTACCGGGAACACTGAAGCTTTCTTT. Encoded protein: CASLKFTGNTEAFF.

This clone has a single count. The rearrangement uses TRBV2 and TRBJ1-1; TRBD1 matches at 10 bases. This CDR3 contains 13 residues. The germline gives CDR1 SNHLY, CDR2 FYNNEI. V shed 11 bases and J 1 base; nucleotides not matched to a gene: 4. The CDR3 loop reads CAGTGDRNTEAFF. The DNA for the CDR3 is TGTGCCGGGACAGGGGACAGGAACACTGAAGCTTTCTTT. Full variable domain (rest looked up from reference TRBV2 and TRBJ1-1): EPEVTQTPSHQVTQMGQEVILRCVPISNHLYFYWYRQILGQKVEFLVSFYNNEISEKSEIFDDQFSVERPDGSNFTLKIRSTKLEDSAMYFCAGTGDRNTEAFFGQGTRLTVV.

This chain connects TRBV28 to TRBJ1-2; no clear D. The CDR3 is 13 residues long. Germline CDR1 MDHEN, CDR2 SYDVKM. The V and J ends lost 5 bases and 6 bases respectively, with 13 bases between them. CDR3 in amino acids: CASSAASVHGYTF. CDR3 sequence (DNA): TGTGCCAGCAGTGCGGCCTCGGTACATGGCTACACCTTC.